Presented here are 29 T cell receptor beta chains from one specimen sequenced in a study of vaccination and CD4 T cells after COVID-19. Cultured CD4+ T cell DNA was sequenced using the Oncomine TCR Beta short-read assay. TCRdb reanalysed the PCR reads using MiXCR and keeps one entry per CDR3 protein. This sample has 7,500 to 10,000 distinct CDR3 sequences, with around 68% found just once. Their recognized antigens are unknown. Described treatment: roughly ten-day PBMC culture with coronavirus spike peptide pools or control peptides (ViraFEST assay). The sequencing input was CD4+ T cells from blood, cultured in vitro. These receptor sequences come from a human donor who had recovered from COVID-19.

The chain employs TRBV19 and TRBJ1-1; D remains ambiguous. The length of the CDR3 is 15 residues. CDR1 and CDR2 from the germline V gene are LNHDA and SQIVND (reference sequence). The germline V and J ends were trimmed by 3 bases and 1 base, with 12 bases remaining between them. CDR3 amino acids: CASSILQRRNTEAFF. CDR3 nucleotides: TGTGCCAGTAGTATCCTTCAGCGCCGGAACACTGAAGCTTTCTTT.

This chain uses TRBV6-2 or TRBV6-3 with TRBJ2-3; TRBD1 matches at 7 bases. Trimming cost V 3 bases and J 4 bases; bases outside gene matches: 7. CDR1 is MNHEY and CDR2 is SVGEGT in the germline V gene. The CDR3 has 15 amino acids. The CDR3 protein is CASSYPLTGADTQYF. The CDR3 DNA is TGTGCCAGCAGTTATCCCTTAACAGGGGCAGATACGCAGTATTTT.

The chain couples TRBV19 to TRBJ1-1; D not certain. Trimming took 2 bases from V and 3 from J, leaving 10 bases between them. Germline CDR1 and CDR2: LNHDA and SQIVND (reference sequence). The CDR3 contains 14 residues. The CDR3 region has the DNA TGTGCCAGTAGTATAAGGGCGGGCGACACTGAAGCTTTCTTT. Its translation is CASSIRAGDTEAFF.

The CDR3, as DNA: TGCAGTGCTCAGCCTGGGACAGTTCTTCAGCCCCAGCATTTT. Translation gives CSAQPGTVLQPQHF. The J gene is TRBJ1-5, the V gene TRBV20-1, with 7 positions matching TRBD1. This CDR3 has 14 residues. Germline loops: CDR1 DFQATT, CDR2 SNEGSKA (reference sequence). The junction had 10 bases not matched to a gene; V was cut back by 5 bases and J by 6 bases.

The V and J genes are TRBV6-1 and TRBJ1-2, with TRBD1 identical over 7 bases. The V and J ends lost 6 bases and 8 bases, in that order; junction bases with no gene match: 6. The CDR3 length is 12 residues. The germline CDR1 and CDR2 sequences are MNHNS and SASEGT. As DNA, the CDR3 is TGTGCCAGCAGAACCGGGACAGTCGGCTACACCTTC. Amino acid sequence: CASRTGTVGYTF.

The V and J genes are TRBV7-2 and TRBJ2-7; D is possibly TRBD2 (5 bases). Trimming pared 1 base from V and 0 bases from J, leaving 10 bases between. CDR1 SGHTA and CDR2 FQGNSA come from the germline V gene. The CDR3 consists of 15 residues. Written as DNA, the CDR3 is TGTGCCAGCAGCTTAGGGACTTCTAGCTCCTACGAGCAGTACTTC. This codes for CASSLGTSSSYEQYF.

This chain links TRBV7-2 with TRBJ1-6; unclear D gene. Trimming left V 3 bases short and J 11 bases short, with 14 bases between. The germline CDR1 and CDR2 sequences are SGHTA and FQGNSA. There are 14 residues in the CDR3. CDR3 sequence reads: CASSLEHLGAPLHF. CDR3 bases: TGTGCCAGCAGCTTGGAACACCTCGGGGCACCCCTCCACTTT.

This chain connects TRBV20-1 to TRBJ1-2; a possible D gene is TRBD1 (5 bases). Germline assignment: CDR1 DFQATT and CDR2 SNEGSKA (reference sequence). This CDR3 is built from 15 residues. Trimming took off 2 bases at V and 3 bases at J, with 16 bases between the two ends. This CDR3 reads CSARWGPSTYYGYTF. In DNA form, the CDR3 reads TGCAGTGCTAGATGGGGCCCTAGCACCTACTATGGCTACACCTTC.

The rearrangement joins TRBV6-1 to TRBJ1-2; the match to TRBD1 covers 7 bases. V was clipped by 2 bases and J by 7 bases; unmatched bases: 4. This CDR3 is 13 amino acids long. Germline V gene data show CDR1 as MNHNS and CDR2 as SASEGT. CDR3 sequence: CASSERGLGGYTF. CDR3 bases: TGTGCCAGCAGTGAAAGGGGGCTGGGTGGCTACACCTTC.

V gene TRBV19 combines with J gene TRBJ1-1; 9 nucleotides agree with TRBD1. This CDR3 contains 16 residues. Germline CDR1 and CDR2: LNHDA and SQIVND (reference sequence). V shed 1 base and J 1 base; nucleotides not matched to a gene: 4. CDR3 sequence: CASSIGTGGTNTEAFF. In DNA form, the CDR3 reads TGTGCCAGTAGTATAGGTACAGGGGGCACGAACACTGAAGCTTTCTTT.

The genes are TRBV6-2 or TRBV6-3 and TRBJ1-1; D is unresolved. Trimming took off 4 bases at V and 4 bases at J, with 7 bases between the two ends. This CDR3 comprises 12 residues. Germline values: CDR1 MNHEY, CDR2 SVGEGT. CDR3 sequence reads: CASSSSVTEAFF. CDR3 DNA sequence: TGTGCCAGCAGTTCCTCAGTCACTGAAGCTTTCTTT.

This clonotype was seen just once. At one boundary the junction diverges from the germline segment, which might be a read error. The gene calls are TRBV6-1 and TRBJ1-2; TRBD1 aligns across 9 bases. Germline V CDR1 and CDR2: MNHNS, SASEGT. There are 15 residues in the CDR3. CDR3 amino acids: CASTPGTGLNYDYTF. The DNA for the CDR3 is TGTGCCAGCACTCCAGGGACAGGGCTTAACTATGACTACACCTTC.

This clonotype occurred a few times. The V and J genes are TRBV11-2 and TRBJ2-1; unclear D gene. With 0 bases removed from V and 7 bases from J, the gap between germline ends came to 4 bases. Per the germline V gene, CDR1 is SGHAT and CDR2 is FQNNGV. The CDR3 contains 12 residues. The CDR3 bases are TGTGCCAGCAGCTTAGAATGGAATGAGCAGTTCTTC. Its translation: CASSLEWNEQFF.

The V call is TRBV9, the J call TRBJ2-5; 8 bases agree with TRBD2. Germline V gives CDR1 SGDLS, CDR2 YYNGEE. The CDR3 runs 14 residues. After removal of 3 bases from V and 3 bases from J, the junction contained 4 bases not matched to a gene. In nucleotides, the CDR3 is TGTGCCAGCAGCGCGGGACTAGGGGAAGAGACCCAGTACTTC. It is translated as CASSAGLGEETQYF.

The gene calls are TRBV20-1 and TRBJ2-5; D perhaps matches TRBD2 (6 bases). The CDR3 runs to 12 residues. Trimming removed 3 bases at V and 4 bases at J, with 9 bases between. Germline V gives CDR1 DFQATT, CDR2 SNEGSKA (reference sequence). In DNA form, the CDR3 reads TGCAGTGCTAGTGTCGGGGGAGAGACCCAGTACTTC. This gives the protein CSASVGGETQYF.

A few counts support this clonotype. The chain is built from TRBV2 and TRBJ1-2, with 7 bases that match TRBD1. The V gene end was trimmed by 2 bases and the J gene end by 5 bases; junction bases not matched to a gene: 2. The CDR3 spans 13 residues. Per germline, CDR1 SNHLY and CDR2 FYNNEI. CDR3 in amino acids: CASSEQGGYGYTF. Here the CDR3 DNA reads TGTGCCAGCAGTGAACAGGGGGGGTATGGCTACACCTTC.

This rearrangement joins TRBV27 to TRBJ2-7, with 7 bases aligning to TRBD1. CDR3 length equals 13 residues. The ends lost 5 bases at V and 7 bases at J; junction bases unmatched: 8. Germline V CDR1 and CDR2: MNHEY, SMNVEV (reference sequence). CDR3 nucleotide sequence: TGTGCCAGCAGTAGATACAGGGACAGTGAGCAGTACTTC. This translates into CASSRYRDSEQYF.

By sample fraction, this clonotype is medium-sized. The rearrangement links TRBV27 to TRBJ1-5; a weak D match, TRBD1 (6 bases). Trimming took 7 bases from V and 7 from J, leaving 20 bases between them. The CDR3 is 15 amino acids. Germline lookup yields CDR1 MNHEY and CDR2 SMNVEV (reference sequence). CDR3 loop: CASTPQGLDKQPQHF. In DNA form, the CDR3 reads TGTGCCAGCACCCCCCAGGGGCTGGATAAGCAGCCCCAGCATTTT.

The rearrangement joins TRBV24-1 to TRBJ2-5; D is possibly TRBD1 (6 bases). Trimming left V 3 bases short and J 5 bases short, with 15 bases between. Germline CDR1 KGHDR, CDR2 SFDVKD. The CDR3 runs to 15 residues. The CDR3 DNA sequence: TGTGCCACCAGTGATCCACGACAGGACTCGGAGACCCAGTACTTC. Translating it yields CATSDPRQDSETQYF.

This clonotype was counted a few times. The rearrangement uses TRBV20-1 and TRBJ1-5; TRBD1 matches 9 bases. The CDR3 consists of 13 residues. The V segment lost 6 bases and the J segment 7 bases; nucleotides outside the gene matches: 7. Germline lookup yields CDR1 DFQATT and CDR2 SNEGSKA (reference sequence). The CDR3 loop reads CSAHRGLLQPQHF. CDR3 DNA: TGCAGTGCCCACAGGGGGCTTCTCCAGCCCCAGCATTTT.

This clonotype appeared a few times. V is TRBV21-1 and J is TRBJ1-1; the table assigns TRBD1, which was not confirmed against the DNA. TRBV21-1 is shown as a pseudogene. The CDR3 contains 13 residues. The CDR3 nucleotides read TGTGCCAGCAGCAAAACAGGGGACACTGAAGCTTTCTTT. Amino acid sequence: CASSKTGDTEAFF.

This rearrangement joins TRBV6-1 to TRBJ1-5; D gene uncertain. The CDR3 extends over 15 amino acids. V was cut by 6 bases and J by 0 bases, with 12 bases left in between. The germline CDR1 and CDR2 sequences are MNHNS and SASEGT. CDR3 residues: CASRAPGSSNQPQHF. CDR3 sequence (DNA): TGTGCCAGCAGGGCGCCGGGCAGTAGCAATCAGCCCCAGCATTTT.

The J gene is TRBJ2-3, the V gene TRBV19; no clear D. V was cut by 5 bases and J by 3 bases, with 6 bases left in between. Germline CDR1 and CDR2: LNHDA and SQIVND (reference sequence). The CDR3 length is 12 residues. In DNA, the CDR3 is TGTGCCAGTAGTGTTAAAACAGATACGCAGTATTTT. It codes for CASSVKTDTQYF.

The chain couples TRBV7-9 to TRBJ1-2; TRBD1 agrees at 7 bases. The CDR3 has 15 residues. Germline V CDR1 and CDR2: SEHNR, FQNEAQ (reference sequence). The V gene end was trimmed by 1 base and the J gene end by 8 bases; junction bases not matched to a gene: 10. This chain's CDR3 is CASSLGSEGARGYTF. CDR3 DNA sequence: TGTGCCAGCAGCTTAGGATCGGAGGGGGCGCGAGGCTACACCTTC.

This clonotype turned up a few times. V is TRBV7-3 and J is TRBJ2-2; perhaps TRBD1 as D (5 bases). There are 13 residues in the CDR3. Germline CDR1 reads SGHTA; CDR2 reads FQGTGA. The V end lost 5 bases, the J end lost 4 bases, and 8 bases lay between the germline ends. CDR3 residues: CASSRGGTGELFF. CDR3 nucleotide sequence: TGTGCCAGCAGCAGGGGTGGCACCGGGGAGCTGTTTTTT.

V and J are TRBV24-1 and TRBJ1-6; D not resolved. Between the trimmed V and J ends, which lost 2 bases and 10 bases, there was a span of 5 bases. CDR3 size: 12 residues. Germline V gene sequence: CDR1 KGHDR, CDR2 SFDVKD. The CDR3 sequence is CATSDSGSPLHF. In DNA, the CDR3 is TGTGCCACCAGTGATTCTGGCTCACCCCTCCACTTT.

The J gene is TRBJ1-2, the V gene TRBV6-5; D is ambiguous. Germline V gives CDR1 MNHEY, CDR2 SVGAGI. The V gene lost 4 bases and the J gene lost 5 bases, with 11 bases spanning the gap. This CDR3 contains 13 residues. CDR3 amino acids: CASSSGQAYGYTF. The CDR3 DNA sequence: TGTGCCAGCAGTTCTGGGCAGGCTTATGGCTACACCTTC.

This rearrangement joins TRBV6-1 to TRBJ1-6, with 9 nucleotides matching TRBD1. Germline values: CDR1 MNHNS, CDR2 SASEGT. V trimming: 6 bases; J trimming: 7 bases; junction bases outside the gene matches: 4. There are 14 residues in the CDR3. The DNA for the CDR3 is TGTGCCAGCAGCAGACAGGGGGGAAATTCACCCCTCCACTTT. Amino acids: CASSRQGGNSPLHF.

The CDR3 sequence: CASSHRTSSHTEAFF. The CDR3 DNA follows: TGCGCCAGCAGCCACAGGACCTCATCGCACACTGAAGCTTTCTTT. The chain uses TRBV4-1 and TRBJ1-1; D is ambiguous. Germline V gene data show CDR1 as MGHRA and CDR2 as YSYEKL. This CDR3 is built from 15 residues. Trimming pared 3 bases from V and 3 bases from J, leaving 14 bases between.